This T cell receptor (beta chain) was observed in a study of technical replicates of blood from several donors. The germline gives CDR1 SGHTA, CDR2 FQGNSA. Trimming cost V 5 bases and J 0 bases, with 20 bases left between them. The CDR3 has 17 residues. Data came from immunoSEQ multiplex PCR; TCRdb stores just in-frame clones and leaves some out. The sample shows about 80,000 clones, 98% of them seen only once. Sequencing was performed on T cells isolated from PBMCs. This TCR was recovered from a human donor in good health. V gene TRBV7-2 combines with J gene TRBJ2-7; the D gene is possibly TRBD1 (5 bases). The chain's CDR3 is CASSLGLLGPDSYEQYF. As DNA, the CDR3 is TGTGCCAGCAGCCTCGGATTACTGGGGCCGGACTCCTACGAGCAGTACTTC.